This record concerns one TCR beta chain sequence. The entry originates in a study of cytomegalovirus exposure and HLA in healthy donors. Some clones are missing from TCRdb's copy, which holds only in-frame ones; the method was immunoSEQ multiplex PCR. This sample yields around 120,000 clones, of which around 89% are seen a single time; about 1.8% belongs to the top ten. The CDR3 runs to 15 residues. V lost 1 base, J lost 0 bases, and 10 bases lay in between. CDR1 and CDR2 from the germline V gene are SGHDN and FVKESK. This clonotype originated in a man younger than 35 in good health and CMV-seronegative. Input material: PBMCs. This chain joins TRBV14 and TRBJ2-7; D is unresolved. CDR3 residues: CASSQAQVISYEQYF. The DNA for the CDR3 is TGTGCCAGCAGCCAAGCTCAGGTTATCTCCTACGAGCAGTACTTC.